The 16 T cell receptor beta chains presented below share a single source sample, sequenced in a study of neurological immune-mediated disorders. TCRdb re-called the 5' RACE reads through MiXCR, storing one row per CDR3 protein. The sample has under 45,000 distinct CDR3 sequences, 2% to 3% seen once. The sample was PBMCs. These TCRs come from a man aged 45-60 years with multiple sclerosis.

This clonotype was recorded at least ten times. V usage is TRBV20-1 and J usage is TRBJ1-2, with TRBD1 as a possible D gene (5 bases). The CDR3 has 12 amino acids. Germline V gives CDR1 DFQATT, CDR2 SNEGSKA (reference sequence). The V and J ends lost 3 bases and 4 bases respectively, with 9 bases between them. The CDR3 sequence: CSASRGRYGYTF. DNA for the CDR3: TGCAGTGCTAGTCGGGGACGCTATGGCTACACCTTC.

The V and J genes are TRBV18 and TRBJ1-1; D is unclear. V was trimmed by 0 bases and J by 1 base, leaving 9 bases between them. The CDR3 sequence is 15 residues long. Germline V gives CDR1 KGHSH, CDR2 LQKENI. The CDR3 protein is CASSPPTVGNTEAFF. DNA of the CDR3: TGTGCCAGCTCACCACCGACGGTGGGGAACACTGAAGCTTTCTTT.

The table lists this clonotype with many counts. The rearrangement joins TRBV9 to TRBJ2-3; TRBD1 matches at 9 bases. Germline V gene lookup returns CDR1 SGDLS and CDR2 YYNGEE. The CDR3 sequence is 14 residues long. V was pared by 4 bases and J by 2 bases, with 2 bases of the junction left unmatched. CDR3 in amino acids: CASSWTGDTDTQYF. The DNA of the CDR3 is TGTGCCAGCAGCTGGACAGGGGACACAGATACGCAGTATTTT.

Many counts were recorded for this clonotype. The V gene is TRBV5-1, the J gene TRBJ1-1, with 7 bases lining up with TRBD1. V shed 4 bases and J 6 bases; nucleotides not matched to a gene: 3. The CDR3 consists of 12 residues. Germline CDR1 SGHRS, CDR2 YFSETQ. The CDR3: CASSRTGPEAFF. Here the CDR3 DNA reads TGCGCCAGCAGCAGGACAGGACCTGAAGCTTTCTTT.

This clonotype was recorded many times. This chain connects TRBV7-3 to TRBJ2-4; D gene uncertain. CDR1 SGHTA and CDR2 FQGTGA come from the germline V gene. The CDR3 contains 13 residues. V shed 0 bases and J shed 5 bases, with 5 bases lying between them. CDR3 DNA sequence: TGTGCCAGCAGCTTAACTTTCGAAAACATTCAGTACTTC. Its protein is CASSLTFENIQYF.

This clonotype was seen a few times. The CDR3 end shows no conserved phenylalanine or tryptophan, and so a read error is likely. This sequence joins TRBV29-1 and TRBJ1-2, with TRBD1 identical over 7 bases. The CDR3 runs to 11 residues. The V and J ends lost 3 bases and 8 bases, in that order; junction bases with no gene match: 3. The V gene's germline CDR1 is SQVTM and CDR2 ANQGSEA. This chain's CDR3 is CSVELGQGYTN. In DNA form, the CDR3 reads TGCAGCGTTGAGCTGGGACAGGGCTACACCAAC.

This clonotype was seen at least ten times. This chain uses TRBV4-2 with TRBJ1-1; D not certain. The V gene's germline CDR1 is LGHNA and CDR2 YNFKEQ. The CDR3 has 15 amino acids. The V end lost 1 base, the J end lost 0 bases, and 9 bases lay between the germline ends. The CDR3: CASSQGAVMNTEAFF. As DNA, the CDR3 is TGTGCCAGCAGCCAAGGGGCTGTAATGAACACTGAAGCTTTCTTT.

This clonotype was seen repeatedly, ten times or more. The V gene is TRBV5-1, the J gene TRBJ2-4, with 12 nucleotides matching TRBD1. This CDR3 is 18 amino acids long. The V and J ends lost 4 bases and 3 bases, in that order; junction bases with no gene match: 11. Germline V CDR1 and CDR2: SGHRS, YFSETQ. CDR3 sequence: CASSGTGTGGSGKNIQYF. The CDR3 region has the DNA TGCGCCAGCAGCGGAACCGGGACAGGGGGCTCTGGCAAAAACATTCAGTACTTC. The full variable domain, rest sourced from reference TRBV5-1 and TRBJ2-4, is KAGVTQTPRYLIKTRGQQVTLSCSPISGHRSVSWYQQTPGQGLQFLFEYFSETQRNKGNFPGRFSGRQFSNSRSEMNVSTLELGDSALYLCASSGTGTGGSGKNIQYFGAGTRLSVL.

This clonotype was counted at least ten times. The CDR3: CASSLGQDYNEQFF. CDR3 coding DNA: TGCGCCAGCAGCCTGGGACAGGACTACAATGAGCAGTTCTTC. This sequence joins TRBV5-1 and TRBJ2-1; TRBD1 agrees at 8 bases. Germline CDR1 reads SGHRS; CDR2 reads YFSETQ. The CDR3 spans 14 residues. The V gene end was trimmed by 4 bases and the J gene end by 3 bases; junction bases not matched to a gene: 3.

Ten or more counts support this clonotype. The rearrangement joins TRBV4-1 to TRBJ1-5, with D uncertain. Trimming left V 4 bases short and J 0 bases short, with 10 bases between. The length of the CDR3 is 15 residues. Germline V gene sequence: CDR1 MGHRA, CDR2 YSYEKL. The CDR3 sequence: CASSLSTHSNQPQHF. CDR3 nucleotide sequence: TGCGCCAGCAGCCTCAGCACACATAGCAATCAGCCCCAGCATTTT.

This clonotype was recorded at least ten times. The rearrangement uses TRBV7-2 and TRBJ2-3, with D perhaps matching TRBD2 (6 bases). This CDR3 is 15 amino acids long. V was cut by 3 bases and J by 0 bases, with 10 bases left in between. CDR1 is SGHTA, CDR2 FQGNSA, per germline. Here the CDR3 DNA reads TGTGCCAGCAGCTTCGGGGGTCTTAGCACAGATACGCAGTATTTT. Translating it yields CASSFGGLSTDTQYF.

This clonotype occurred many times. This chain connects TRBV27 to TRBJ2-2, with D possibly TRBD2 on 6 matching bases. Trimming stripped 7 bases from V and 6 bases from J, with 9 bases between. Germline V lookup: CDR1 MNHEY, CDR2 SMNVEV (reference sequence). The CDR3 sequence is 12 residues long. CDR3 sequence (DNA): TGTGCCAGCAAGGGACTGGCCGGGGAGCTGTTTTTT. It translates to CASKGLAGELFF.

This clonotype was counted at least ten times. The CDR3 spells CASTPGPFSNQPQHF. CDR3 DNA: TGTGCCAGCACCCCGGGTCCATTTAGCAATCAGCCCCAGCATTTT. The chain has TRBV2 and TRBJ1-5, with D unresolved. V was clipped by 7 bases and J by 0 bases, with 13 bases between them. The CDR3 has 15 amino acids. CDR1 and CDR2 from the germline V gene are SNHLY and FYNNEI.

This clonotype was seen at least ten times. This chain joins TRBV3-1 and TRBJ2-7, with 8 nucleotides matching TRBD1. The CDR3 has 15 amino acids. From germline, CDR1 is LGHDT and CDR2 YNNKEL (reference sequence). Trimming cost V 0 bases and J 4 bases; bases outside gene matches: 5. CDR3 residues: CASSQDPDRVYEQYF. The CDR3 nucleotides read TGTGCCAGCAGCCAAGATCCGGACAGGGTTTACGAGCAGTACTTC.

This clonotype has a count of ten or more. The V call is TRBV11-2, the J call TRBJ2-1, with 7 bases that match TRBD1. V lost 5 bases and J lost 7; bases outside the gene matches: 2. Germline lookup yields CDR1 SGHAT and CDR2 FQNNGV. CDR3 size: 12 residues. This CDR3 reads CASSTQGNEQFF. DNA for the CDR3: TGTGCCAGCAGCACACAGGGGAATGAGCAGTTCTTC.

This clonotype was recorded at least ten times. This chain connects TRBV20-1 to TRBJ2-1, with 10 bases matching TRBD2. The germline V gene encodes CDR1 DFQATT and CDR2 SNEGSKA (reference sequence). The CDR3 runs 17 residues. The junction had 10 bases not matched to a gene; V was cut back by 5 bases and J by 0 bases. The CDR3 here is CSAARSGGAYSYNEQFF. In nucleotides, the CDR3 is TGCAGTGCTGCCAGGAGCGGGGGGGCTTACTCCTACAATGAGCAGTTCTTC.